Sequencing of this TCR beta chain was carried out in a study of CD8+ T cells in alopecia areata. Study in general: Treated individuals took tofacitinib by mouth, 5 to 10 mg twice daily.

Treatment indicated: oral pan-JAK inhibitor, 5-10 mg twice daily. Findings and caveats of the study: More clonal than normal scalp was lesional scalp, particularly alopecia totalis/universalis. Sequences from scalp samples also cover resident alphabeta T cells of normal skin. It was observed that many expanded lesional clones persisted in scalp and blood during tofacitinib.

Notes on this clone: Antigen: not known.

This CDR3 has 17 residues. The ends lost 1 base at V and 5 bases at J; junction bases unmatched: 5. Per the germline V gene, CDR1 is LNHNV and CDR2 is YYDKDF (reference sequence). Extraction and reverse transcription of RNA yielded cDNA as the sequencing template. Here immunoSEQ multiplex PCR was the method, and the copy in TCRdb shows in-frame clones only, minus some. The table has 35,000 to 45,000 clones, about nine tenths seen once. Sequencing used CD8+ T cells sorted from blood, obtained at week 24, from a patient treated with tofacitinib. The rearrangement joins TRBV15 to TRBJ2-1, with TRBD2 identical over 13 bases. The TCR sequence derives from a human donor with alopecia areata. The CDR3 region is CATSRVQTSGGHNEQFF. The CDR3 DNA reads TGTGCCACCAGCAGAGTCCAGACTAGCGGGGGGCACAATGAGCAGTTCTTC.